Listed below are T cell receptor beta chains from one sample, sequenced in a study of T cell changes during pregnancy in multiple sclerosis. The protocol was immunoSEQ multiplex PCR, while the TCRdb copy is restricted to in-frame clones and leaves out a portion. This repertoire shows approximately 93,000 clones, around 90% found once; its top ten account for approximately 0.9%. The starting material was peripheral blood, obtained before pregnancy. All receptors derive from a female donor with multiple sclerosis, enrolled in a pregnancy study. Each CDR3 is given with its conserved first and last residue. A D gene is named only where the DNA matches it firmly. Clone size is given for some rows only: seen once, a few or many times, or a class if the clone is expanded.

V gene: TRBV18
clone size: -
D gene: -
J gene: TRBJ2-7
CDR3 DNA: TGTGCCAGCTCACCACAAGAACAGGCAGGGACCTACGAGCAGTACTTC
CDR3 protein: CASSPQEQAGTYEQYF

V gene: TRBV28
clone size: -
D gene: -
J gene: TRBJ2-1
CDR3 DNA: TGTGCCAGCAGTTTCAACTCCGGGACTGTAAATGAGCAGTTCTTC
CDR3 protein: CASSFNSGTVNEQFF

V gene: TRBV27
clone size: -
D gene: -
J gene: TRBJ2-5
CDR3 DNA: TGTGCCAGCAGCCCTACCCTAGCGGAGACCCAGTACTTC
CDR3 protein: CASSPTLAETQYF

V gene: TRBV5-1
clone size: -
D gene: TRBD1
J gene: TRBJ2-5
CDR3 DNA: TGCGCCAGCAGCCCTGGACAGGGGTTAGAAAAGACCCAGTACTTC
CDR3 protein: CASSPGQGLEKTQYF

V gene: TRBV15
clone size: -
D gene: TRBD2
J gene: TRBJ2-7
CDR3 DNA: TGTGCCACCAGCTTTTTAGCGGGGGGTGTCTACGAGCAGTACTTC
CDR3 protein: CATSFLAGGVYEQYF

V gene: TRBV15
clone size: -
D gene: -
J gene: TRBJ2-7
CDR3 DNA: TGTGCCACCAGCAGAGGGGGGGGTGGGACAGGAGCCTACGAGCAGTACTTC
CDR3 protein: CATSRGGGGTGAYEQYF

V gene: TRBV28
clone size: -
D gene: TRBD2
J gene: TRBJ2-3
CDR3 DNA: TGTGCCAGCAGGCCGGGAGGTACAGATACGCAGTATTTT
CDR3 protein: CASRPGGTDTQYF

V gene: TRBV5-1
clone size: -
D gene: -
J gene: TRBJ2-2
CDR3 DNA: TGCGCCAGCAGGACGGGCGGGGAGCTGTTTTTT
CDR3 protein: CASRTGGELFF

V gene: TRBV6-6
clone size: once
D gene: -
J gene: TRBJ2-7
CDR3 DNA: TGTGCCAGCAGTTACGCAGGGACATATACCTACGAGCAGTACTTC
CDR3 protein: CASSYAGTYTYEQYF

V gene: TRBV11-2
clone size: -
D gene: -
J gene: TRBJ1-5
CDR3 DNA: TGTGCCAGCAGCTTTGCCGCGGGGAGCAATCAGCCCCAGCATTTT
CDR3 protein: CASSFAAGSNQPQHF

V gene: TRBV19
clone size: -
D gene: -
J gene: TRBJ1-1
CDR3 DNA: TGTGCCAGTAGTTATGGGTACAACGGGAAAACTGAAGCTTTCTTT
CDR3 protein: CASSYGYNGKTEAFF

V gene: TRBV7-9
clone size: -
D gene: -
J gene: TRBJ2-7
CDR3 DNA: TGTGCCAGCAGCCCCCGACAAGGCCTTAGTAACTACGAGCAGTACTTC
CDR3 protein: CASSPRQGLSNYEQYF

V gene: TRBV18
clone size: -
D gene: TRBD1
J gene: TRBJ2-7
CDR3 DNA: TGTGCCAGCTCACCAATGGGGACAGGATCCTACGAGCAGTACTTC
CDR3 protein: CASSPMGTGSYEQYF

V gene: TRBV5-1
clone size: -
D gene: -
J gene: TRBJ2-2
CDR3 DNA: TGCGCCAGCAGCTTGGACGGGTCCGGCGGGGAGCTGTTTTTT
CDR3 protein: CASSLDGSGGELFF

V gene: TRBV10-1
clone size: few
D gene: TRBD1
J gene: TRBJ2-2
CDR3 DNA: TGCGCCAGCAGTGAAGGTATATGGGGGACAGAGAAAAACACCGGGGAGCTGTTTTTT
CDR3 protein: CASSEGIWGTEKNTGELFF

V gene: TRBV27
clone size: -
D gene: TRBD1
J gene: TRBJ1-2
CDR3 DNA: TGTGCCAGCAGTTCGCGACAGGGGGCGCGATATGGCTACACCTTC
CDR3 protein: CASSSRQGARYGYTF

V gene: TRBV11-1
clone size: once
D gene: -
J gene: TRBJ2-2
CDR3 DNA: TGTGCCAGCAGCGAGACTCCCAACACCGGGGAGCTGTTTTTT
CDR3 protein: CASSETPNTGELFF

V gene: TRBV9
clone size: -
D gene: TRBD2
J gene: TRBJ2-7
CDR3 DNA: TGTGCCAGCAGCGGTGGTTCTGGCGGGAGCTCCTACGAGCAGTACTTC
CDR3 protein: CASSGGSGGSSYEQYF

V gene: TRBV5-4
clone size: -
D gene: -
J gene: TRBJ2-1
CDR3 DNA: TGCTTCTACAATGAGCAGTTCTTC
CDR3 protein: CFYNEQFF

V gene: TRBV2
clone size: -
D gene: TRBD1
J gene: TRBJ2-7
CDR3 DNA: TGTGCCAGCAGTGGGACAGGGCTAACGGCCTACGAGCAGTACTTC
CDR3 protein: CASSGTGLTAYEQYF

V gene: TRBV10-2
clone size: once
D gene: -
J gene: TRBJ2-1
CDR3 DNA: TGCGCCAGCAGTGATAACAGAGTATACAATGAGCAGTTCTTC
CDR3 protein: CASSDNRVYNEQFF

V gene: TRBV5-1
clone size: once
D gene: TRBD1
J gene: TRBJ1-4
CDR3 DNA: TGCGCCAGCAGAATCGGGACAGAAAATGAAAAACTGTTTTTT
CDR3 protein: CASRIGTENEKLFF

V gene: TRBV11-3
clone size: -
D gene: -
J gene: TRBJ2-1
CDR3 DNA: TGTGCCAGCAGCTTTTCCGGGACACCTGAGCAGTTCTTC
CDR3 protein: CASSFSGTPEQFF

V gene: TRBV2
clone size: -
D gene: TRBD1
J gene: TRBJ2-1
CDR3 DNA: TGTGCCAGCAGGGGGTGGGCAGGGGGCCCCGATCCCTACAATGAGCAGTTCTTC
CDR3 protein: CASRGWAGGPDPYNEQFF

V gene: TRBV19
clone size: -
D gene: -
J gene: TRBJ1-2
CDR3 DNA: TGTGCCAGTTGCCCGCCGCCAGGCATGCTTGGCTATGGCTACACCTTC
CDR3 protein: CASCPPPGMLGYGYTF

V gene: TRBV9
clone size: -
D gene: TRBD1
J gene: TRBJ1-4
CDR3 DNA: TGTGCCAGCAGCTTATGGGGGGACAGGGTGAATGAAAAACTGTTTTTT
CDR3 protein: CASSLWGDRVNEKLFF

V gene: TRBV7-2
clone size: -
D gene: -
J gene: TRBJ1-2
CDR3 DNA: TGTGCCAGCAGCCCCTCTCGGGTCTATGGCTACACCTTC
CDR3 protein: CASSPSRVYGYTF

V gene: TRBV7-9
clone size: -
D gene: TRBD1
J gene: TRBJ2-7
CDR3 DNA: TGTGCCAGCAGCTTAGCTCCGGGACAGGGGGCGGAAGAGCAGTACTTC
CDR3 protein: CASSLAPGQGAEEQYF

V gene: TRBV5-4
clone size: -
D gene: TRBD2
J gene: TRBJ2-3
CDR3 DNA: TGTGCCAGCAGCGGGACTAGCGGGAGGGCCGTAGATACGCAGTATTTT
CDR3 protein: CASSGTSGRAVDTQYF

V gene: TRBV28
clone size: -
D gene: -
J gene: TRBJ1-4
CDR3 DNA: TGTGCCAGCAGTGGCGCGACAGCAACTAATGAAAAACTGTTTTTT
CDR3 protein: CASSGATATNEKLFF

V gene: TRBV10-1
clone size: -
D gene: -
J gene: TRBJ1-4
CDR3 DNA: TGCGCCTCAGCATCGGGGGACCTGTATGCAACTAATGAAAAACTGTTTTTT
CDR3 protein: CASASGDLYATNEKLFF

V gene: TRBV19
clone size: -
D gene: TRBD1
J gene: TRBJ1-2
CDR3 DNA: TGTGCCAGTAGTATCGCTCGACAGGGGAACTATGGCTACACCTTC
CDR3 protein: CASSIARQGNYGYTF

V gene: TRBV5-1
clone size: -
D gene: TRBD2
J gene: TRBJ2-7
CDR3 DNA: TGCGCCAGCAGGGTTAGCGGGAGTACCGAGCAGTACTTC
CDR3 protein: CASRVSGSTEQYF

V gene: TRBV9
clone size: -
D gene: -
J gene: TRBJ2-5
CDR3 DNA: TGTGCCAGCAGCGTAGAAGGCGGCCCCAGGACCCAGTACTTC
CDR3 protein: CASSVEGGPRTQYF

V gene: TRBV5-1
clone size: -
D gene: -
J gene: TRBJ1-1
CDR3 DNA: TGCGCCAGCAGCCGGACACAGGGAAAGGGCACTGAAGCTTTCTTT
CDR3 protein: CASSRTQGKGTEAFF

V gene: TRBV7-9
clone size: -
D gene: -
J gene: TRBJ2-1
CDR3 DNA: TGTGCCAGCAGCCCAAGCTTCAATGAGCAGTTCTTC
CDR3 protein: CASSPSFNEQFF

V gene: TRBV18
clone size: -
D gene: -
J gene: TRBJ1-5
CDR3 DNA: TGTGCCAGCTCACCACCGAGCGCGGGCCCCGATCAGCCCCAGCATTTT
CDR3 protein: CASSPPSAGPDQPQHF

V gene: TRBV10-3
clone size: once
D gene: TRBD1
J gene: TRBJ2-7
CDR3 DNA: TGTGCCATCAGTGAGTTCCAAGGACAGGGGGCTCACGAGCAGTACTTC
CDR3 protein: CAISEFQGQGAHEQYF

V gene: TRBV12-5
clone size: once
D gene: -
J gene: TRBJ2-5
CDR3 DNA: TGTGCTAGTGGTTTGGTTTTTGGTTTCTGCTCCAACCACCAGGGAAAGCAAGAGACCCAGTACTTC
CDR3 protein: CASGLVFGFCSNHQGKQETQYF

V gene: TRBV5-1
clone size: -
D gene: TRBD1
J gene: TRBJ2-3
CDR3 DNA: TGCGCCAGCAGCTTGGAGGGACAGGGGATCTTGTCGACAGATACGCAGTATTTT
CDR3 protein: CASSLEGQGILSTDTQYF

V gene: TRBV5-4
clone size: -
D gene: TRBD2
J gene: TRBJ2-3
CDR3 DNA: TGTGCCAGCAGCCACGGGACTAGGGTCACAGATACGCAGTATTTT
CDR3 protein: CASSHGTRVTDTQYF

V gene: TRBV4-1
clone size: few
D gene: TRBD1
J gene: TRBJ2-7
CDR3 DNA: TGCGCCAGCAGCCAAGGGACAGGATACTCCTACGAGCAGTACTTC
CDR3 protein: CASSQGTGYSYEQYF

V gene: TRBV20-1
clone size: -
D gene: -
J gene: TRBJ2-7
CDR3 DNA: TGCAGTGCCCTCGCAGGGGACGAGCAGTACTTC
CDR3 protein: CSALAGDEQYF

V gene: TRBV27
clone size: -
D gene: -
J gene: TRBJ1-3
CDR3 DNA: TGTGCCAGCAGTTTTTCGGGATTTGGAAACACCATATATTTT
CDR3 protein: CASSFSGFGNTIYF

V gene: TRBV27
clone size: -
D gene: -
J gene: TRBJ1-2
CDR3 DNA: TGTGCCAGCAGACCCTCCCCACAGGCCGGGGGCTACACCTTC
CDR3 protein: CASRPSPQAGGYTF

V gene: TRBV18
clone size: once
D gene: -
J gene: TRBJ2-2
CDR3 DNA: TGTGCCAGCTCACCATTGGAGTTGAACACCGGGGAGCTGTTTTTT
CDR3 protein: CASSPLELNTGELFF

V gene: TRBV6-5
clone size: once
D gene: -
J gene: TRBJ2-7
CDR3 DNA: TGTGCCAGCAGGACAGACCGAAATACCTACGAGCAGTACTTC
CDR3 protein: CASRTDRNTYEQYF

V gene: TRBV6-5
clone size: -
D gene: -
J gene: TRBJ1-3
CDR3 DNA: TGTGCCAGCAGGCTGAACAGGGGAAACACCATATATTTT
CDR3 protein: CASRLNRGNTIYF

V gene: TRBV18
clone size: -
D gene: -
J gene: TRBJ2-7
CDR3 DNA: TGTGCCAGCTCACCCCGCGGGCCTTCGGGGGCCTACGAGCAGTACTTC
CDR3 protein: CASSPRGPSGAYEQYF

V gene: TRBV15
clone size: once
D gene: TRBD1
J gene: TRBJ1-1
CDR3 DNA: TGTGCCACCAGTTACAGGGGGCGACGCACTGAAGCTTTCTTT
CDR3 protein: CATSYRGRRTEAFF